The present entry profiles one T cell receptor beta chain with its context. The antigen remains undetermined. This sample stems from a study of cytomegalovirus exposure and HLA in healthy donors. Study-level findings and limits: Across donors, most TCRs were seen rarely, yet some public ones were widespread.

PCR involved 60 Vbeta and 13 Jbeta primers. Using immunoSEQ multiplex PCR, the repertoire was profiled, and TCRdb retains in-frame clones only, with some absent. The sample has 35,000 to 45,000 clones, 60% to 80% seen once; the top ten hold just over 6.5%. Trimming removed 2 bases from V and 0 bases from J, with 10 bases in between. CDR3 size: 15 residues. In germline, CDR1 is MNHEY, CDR2 SVGAGI. Specimen: PBMCs. The receptor was isolated from a man aged 25 to 45 in good health and CMV-seronegative. The chain carries TRBV6-5 and TRBJ1-1; possible D gene TRBD1, 5 bases. For the CDR3, the DNA is TGTGCCAGCAGTTACGCCCCAGGGATGAACACTGAAGCTTTCTTT. Protein product: CASSYAPGMNTEAFF.